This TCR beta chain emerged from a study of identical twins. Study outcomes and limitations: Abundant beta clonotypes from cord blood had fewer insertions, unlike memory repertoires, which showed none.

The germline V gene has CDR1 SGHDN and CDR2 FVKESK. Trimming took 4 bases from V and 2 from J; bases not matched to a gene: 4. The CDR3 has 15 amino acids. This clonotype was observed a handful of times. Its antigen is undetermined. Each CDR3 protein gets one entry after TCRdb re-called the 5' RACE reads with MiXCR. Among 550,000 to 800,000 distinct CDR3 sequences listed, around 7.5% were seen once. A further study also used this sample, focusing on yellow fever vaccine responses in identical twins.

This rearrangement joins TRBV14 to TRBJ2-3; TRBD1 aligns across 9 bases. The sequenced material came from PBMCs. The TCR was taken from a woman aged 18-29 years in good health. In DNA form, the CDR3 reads TGTGCCAGCAGCCGGACAGGGGCTAACACAGATACGCAGTATTTT. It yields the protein CASSRTGANTDTQYF.